The entry below gives a single T cell receptor beta chain sequence along with its context. Trimming at V came to 6 bases and at J to 8 bases, leaving 8 bases not matched to a gene. The CDR3 loop spans 14 amino acids. Germline CDR1 reads LGHDT; CDR2 reads YNNKEL (reference sequence). This sample was included in a study of blood T cell repertoires in COVID-19. Original handling: Reference gene primer amplification gave estimated nucleated cell counts. Sequencing was performed with immunoSEQ multiplex PCR; in TCRdb, only in-frame clones are kept and a portion is missing. That table supplies the V and J calls and clone size; D and trimming were determined from the DNA. This table holds some 77,000 clones, roughly 82% found once.

The chain carries TRBV3-1 (or the pseudogene TRBV3-2) and TRBJ2-1; 9 bases map to TRBD2. The clonotype comes from a woman aged 55-75 years with acute or convalescent COVID-19. What was sequenced was peripheral blood. CDR3 sequence: CASSLGLASDEQFF. The CDR3 DNA is TGTGCCAGCAGTCTTGGACTAGCGTCGGATGAGCAGTTCTTC.